This T cell receptor (beta chain) is drawn from a study of breast tumors, draining lymph nodes, adjacent tissues. Points from the study as a whole: Tumors had less TCR diversity than lymph nodes, more than nontumor tissue. That most tumor T cells come from lymph nodes remained unproven. Luminal-like breast cancer showed significantly greater tumor-nontumor repertoire similarity than basal-like breast cancer did. The data were judged consistent with most tumor T cells coming from lymph node and expanding in tumor.

About this clonotype itself: Antigen specificity is unknown.

The V gene lost 4 bases and the J gene lost 5 bases, with 8 bases spanning the gap. Germline loops: CDR1 LNHDA, CDR2 SQIVND (reference sequence). The CDR3 covers 13 residues. TCRdb independently ran MiXCR on the multiplex PCR reads; one entry per CDR3 protein. The sample shows around 43,000 distinct CDR3 sequences, under 25% of them seen only once. The specimen was breast tumor tissue. The genes are TRBV19 and TRBJ1-4, with D unclear. This TCR derives from a female donor with breast cancer. Some clones in this sample may be carry-over from other donors' samples. The CDR3 coding sequence is TGTGCCAGTAGTAGGGCTGGGAATGAAAAACTGTTTTTT. Its protein is CASSRAGNEKLFF.